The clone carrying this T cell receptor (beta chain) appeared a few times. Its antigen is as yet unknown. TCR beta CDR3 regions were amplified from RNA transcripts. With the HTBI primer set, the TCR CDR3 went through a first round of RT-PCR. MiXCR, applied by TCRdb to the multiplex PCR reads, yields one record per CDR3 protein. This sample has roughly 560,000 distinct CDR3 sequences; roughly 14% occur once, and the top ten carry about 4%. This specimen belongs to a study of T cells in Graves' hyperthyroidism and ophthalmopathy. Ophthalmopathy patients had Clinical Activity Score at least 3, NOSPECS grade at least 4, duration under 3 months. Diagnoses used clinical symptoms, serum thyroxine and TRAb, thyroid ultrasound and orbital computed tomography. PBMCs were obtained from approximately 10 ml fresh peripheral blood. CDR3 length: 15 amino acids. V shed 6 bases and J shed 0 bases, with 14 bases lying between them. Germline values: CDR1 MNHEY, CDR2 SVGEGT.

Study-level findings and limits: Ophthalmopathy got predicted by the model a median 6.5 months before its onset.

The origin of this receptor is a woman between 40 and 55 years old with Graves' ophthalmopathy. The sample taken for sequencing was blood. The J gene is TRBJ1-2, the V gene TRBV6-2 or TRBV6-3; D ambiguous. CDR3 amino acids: CASSTWASTNYGYTF. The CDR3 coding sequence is TGTGCCAGCAGCACCTGGGCCTCGACTAACTATGGCTACACCTTC.